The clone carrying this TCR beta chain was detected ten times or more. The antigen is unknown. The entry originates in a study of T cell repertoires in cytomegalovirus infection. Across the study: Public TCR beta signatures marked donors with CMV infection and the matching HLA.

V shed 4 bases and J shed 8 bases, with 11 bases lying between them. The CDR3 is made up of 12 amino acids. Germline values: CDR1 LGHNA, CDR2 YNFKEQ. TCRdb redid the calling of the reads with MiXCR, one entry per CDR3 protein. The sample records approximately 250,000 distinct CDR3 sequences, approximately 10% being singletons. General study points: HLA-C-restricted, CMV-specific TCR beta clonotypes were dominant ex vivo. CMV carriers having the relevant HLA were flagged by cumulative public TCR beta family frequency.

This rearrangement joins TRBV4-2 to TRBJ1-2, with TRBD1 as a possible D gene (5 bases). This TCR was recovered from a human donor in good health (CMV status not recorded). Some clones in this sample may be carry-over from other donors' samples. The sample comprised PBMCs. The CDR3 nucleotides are TGTGCCAGCAGCCCCGGCCGGGACGGCTACACCTTC. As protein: CASSPGRDGYTF.